Shown below are 25 T cell receptor beta chains from a single sample sequenced in a study of radiotherapy plus CTLA-4 blockade in lung cancer. Data came from immunoSEQ multiplex PCR; TCRdb stores just in-frame clones and leaves some out. In the table there are over 95,000 clones, 65% to 85% of which are singletons. This specimen was peripheral blood, taken from a patient treated with radiotherapy plus ipilimumab. All receptors derive from a human donor with non-small cell lung cancer who had a partial response to radiotherapy plus ipilimumab. Some clones in this sample may be carry-over from other donors' samples.

The chain combines TRBV15 with TRBJ1-5, with 7 bases fitting TRBD1. The CDR3 sequence is 16 residues long. V lost 3 bases, J lost 5 bases, and 10 bases stayed unmatched. Looked up from germline, CDR1 is LNHNV and CDR2 is YYDKDF (reference sequence). The CDR3 is CATSSPNQQGHQPQHF. CDR3 nucleotide sequence: TGTGCCACCAGCAGCCCGAACCAACAGGGGCATCAGCCCCAGCATTTT. Supplemented by reference TRBV15 and TRBJ1-5, the full variable domain reads DAMVIQNPRYQVTQFGKPVTLSCSQTLNHNVMYWYQQKSSQAPKLLFHYYDKDFNNEADTPDNFQSRRPNTSFCFLDIRSPGLGDTAMYLCATSSPNQQGHQPQHFGDGTRLSIL.

The chain links TRBV15 to TRBJ2-7; TRBD2 matches 8 bases. Germline CDR1 is LNHNV and CDR2 is YYDKDF (reference sequence). This CDR3 region has 14 residues. V shed 1 base, J shed 7 bases, and the junction held 6 bases outside the gene matches. CDR3 region: CATSRGAGEGEQYF. CDR3 in DNA: TGTGCCACCAGCAGAGGAGCGGGAGAGGGTGAGCAGTACTTC.

V usage is TRBV28 and J usage is TRBJ2-1; 8 bases fit TRBD1. J gave up 9 bases and V 6 bases, and 7 bases lay outside the gene matches. Germline-derived CDR1 and CDR2 are MDHEN and SYDVKM. The CDR3 is 13 amino acids. Written as DNA, the CDR3 is TGTGCCAGCAGCCCAGGGACAGGTCGTGAGCAGTTCTTC. Its protein product is CASSPGTGREQFF. Full variable domain (missing parts from reference TRBV28 and TRBJ2-1): DVKVTQSSRYLVKRTGEKVFLECVQDMDHENMFWYRQDPGLGLRLIYFSYDVKMKEKGDIPEGYSVSREKKERFSLILESASTNQTSMYLCASSPGTGREQFFGPGTRLTVL.

This chain uses TRBV9 with TRBJ2-6; no definite D call. Per germline, CDR1 SGDLS and CDR2 YYNGEE. The CDR3 spans 16 residues. V was cut by 0 bases and J by 0 bases, with 7 bases left in between. This CDR3 reads CASSVGSVSGANVLTF. The CDR3 coding sequence is TGTGCCAGCAGCGTAGGTTCAGTCTCTGGGGCCAACGTCCTGACTTTC.

A few counts support this clone. V gene TRBV7-2 combines with J gene TRBJ1-3, with D unresolved. V gave up 5 bases and J gave up 6 bases, with 14 bases separating them. In germline, CDR1 is SGHTA, CDR2 FQGNSA. The CDR3 totals 14 residues. Written as DNA, the CDR3 is TGTGCCAGCAGCCCCCGGACGGGAATAAACACCATATATTTT. It encodes CASSPRTGINTIYF.

The rearrangement joins TRBV19 to TRBJ2-1; 12 bases agree with TRBD2. The ends lost 5 bases at V and 4 bases at J; junction bases unmatched: 9. This CDR3 has 17 amino acids. The germline gives CDR1 LNHDA, CDR2 SQIVND (reference sequence). The CDR3 DNA follows: TGTGCCAGTAGTGTGTCTAGCGGGAGGGCCCGGTACAATGAGCAGTTCTTC. It encodes CASSVSSGRARYNEQFF.

V and J are TRBV11-3 and TRBJ2-1; TRBD1 agrees at 7 bases. The length of the CDR3 is 14 residues. Germline CDR1 and CDR2: SGHNT and YENEEA. The V and J ends lost 3 bases and 7 bases, in that order; junction bases with no gene match: 6. CDR3 loop: CASSLTTGLNEQFF. DNA for the CDR3: TGTGCCAGCAGCTTGACGACAGGGTTAAATGAGCAGTTCTTC. The whole variable domain, filled in from reference TRBV11-3 and TRBJ2-1, reads EAGVVQSPRYKIIEKKQPVAFWCNPISGHNTLYWYLQNLGQGPELLIRYENEEAVDDSQLPKDRFSAERLKGVDSTLKIQPAELGDSAVYLCASSLTTGLNEQFFGPGTRLTVL.

The rearrangement uses TRBV6-5 and TRBJ2-7, with 7 bases lining up with TRBD1. The CDR3 runs 14 residues. V shed 6 bases, J shed 3 bases, and the junction held 8 bases outside the gene matches. Germline assignment: CDR1 MNHEY and CDR2 SVGAGI. CDR3 amino acids: CASREPGTDYEQYF. The CDR3 DNA sequence: TGTGCCAGCAGAGAGCCAGGGACAGACTACGAGCAGTACTTC.

The rearrangement joins TRBV18 to TRBJ1-3, with TRBD1 as a possible D gene (5 bases). The CDR3 is 15 residues long. V gave up 2 bases and J gave up 0 bases, with 8 bases separating them. The germline V gene has CDR1 KGHSH and CDR2 LQKENI. This chain's CDR3 is CASSPKGRSGNTIYF. In DNA form, the CDR3 reads TGTGCCAGCTCACCAAAGGGGCGCTCTGGAAACACCATATATTTT.

The chain joins TRBV13 to TRBJ1-1, with D possibly TRBD1 on 6 matching bases. The ends were cut back, 4 bases at V and 4 bases at J, with 13 bases in the middle. This CDR3 has 14 amino acids. Germline-derived CDR1 and CDR2 are PRHDT and FYEKMQ (reference sequence). The CDR3 reads CASSSHQGFTEAFF. In DNA form, the CDR3 reads TGTGCCAGCAGCTCACATCAGGGGTTCACTGAAGCTTTCTTT.

The V and J genes are TRBV18 and TRBJ2-3; TRBD2 matches at 8 bases. The CDR3 is made up of 16 amino acids. Trimming at V came to 3 bases and at J to 1 base, leaving 6 bases not matched to a gene. Germline V CDR1 and CDR2: KGHSH, LQKENI. The CDR3 loop reads CASSPLAGLGTDTQYF. The CDR3 DNA is TGTGCCAGCTCACCTTTAGCGGGACTGGGCACAGATACGCAGTATTTT. The full variable domain, rest sourced from reference TRBV18 and TRBJ2-3, is NAGVMQNPRHLVRRRGQEARLRCSPMKGHSHVYWYRQLPEEGLKFMVYLQKENIIDESGMPKERFSAEFPKEGPSILRIQQVVRGDSAAYFCASSPLAGLGTDTQYFGPGTRLTVL.

This rearrangement joins TRBV15 to TRBJ1-4, with a weak D call TRBD1 (6 bases). Trimming removed 2 bases at V and 3 bases at J, with 10 bases between. Germline CDR1 is LNHNV and CDR2 is YYDKDF (reference sequence). The CDR3 covers 15 residues. The DNA of the CDR3 is TGTGCCACCAGCAGAACGGACAGACCTAATGAAAAACTGTTTTTT. Its translation: CATSRTDRPNEKLFF.

This sequence joins TRBV18 and TRBJ1-1; 10 bases are a match to TRBD1. The V gene's germline CDR1 is KGHSH and CDR2 LQKENI. There are 14 residues in the CDR3. With 3 bases clipped from V and 6 bases from J, the junction kept 4 bases outside the gene matches. The CDR3 nucleotides are TGTGCCAGCTCACCGACAGGGGGCATGGCTGAAGCTTTCTTT. This codes for CASSPTGGMAEAFF.

This chain uses TRBV5-1 with TRBJ2-3; tentatively, D is TRBD2 (5 bases). Trimming stripped 1 base from V and 2 bases from J, with 8 bases between. The CDR3 sequence is 14 residues long. CDR1 SGHRS and CDR2 YFSETQ come from the germline V gene. CDR3 DNA: TGCGCCAGCAGCTTGAGCGGAGTCACAGATACGCAGTATTTT. This sequence encodes CASSLSGVTDTQYF.

This chain connects TRBV19 to TRBJ2-3, with 8 bases matching TRBD1. V gave up 10 bases and J gave up 1 base; unmatched junction bases: 4. Looked up from germline, CDR1 is LNHDA and CDR2 is SQIVND (reference sequence). This CDR3 spans 13 amino acids. The CDR3 protein is CAKTGQGTDTQYF. CDR3 bases: TGTGCCAAGACGGGACAGGGCACAGATACGCAGTATTTT.

This clone has more than one count but fewer than ten. This rearrangement joins TRBV7-3 to TRBJ1-2; D unresolved. This CDR3 region has 14 residues. Germline V gene sequence: CDR1 SGHTA, CDR2 FQGTGA. With 1 base removed from V and 2 bases from J, the gap between germline ends came to 8 bases. CDR3 DNA sequence: TGTGCCAGCAGCTTAAGTCCGGGGAACTATGGCTACACCTTC. Translated: CASSLSPGNYGYTF.

As for this clone: Distinct nucleotide sequences in the sample also encode this CDR3. The chain has TRBV9 and TRBJ2-3; no reliable D call. The V gene's germline CDR1 is SGDLS and CDR2 YYNGEE. V gave up 2 bases and J gave up 0 bases, with 7 bases separating them. The CDR3 spans 14 residues. CDR3 DNA: TGTGCCAGCAGCGTTAGACAAAGCACAGATACGCAGTATTTT. This sequence encodes CASSVRQSTDTQYF.

The genes are TRBV7-3 and TRBJ1-1; 9 nucleotides agree with TRBD1. V was clipped by 5 bases and J by 10 bases; unmatched bases: 17. The CDR3 is 16 residues long. The germline gives CDR1 SGHTA, CDR2 FQGTGA. CDR3 DNA: TGTGCCAGCAGCCCCGGGACAGGGAGGCGATCGGGTCCAGCTTTCTTT. This codes for CASSPGTGRRSGPAFF.

This chain links TRBV11-2 with TRBJ2-7, with 7 nucleotides matching TRBD1. V lost 7 bases, J lost 6 bases, and 9 bases stayed unmatched. CDR1 and CDR2 (germline): SGHAT, FQNNGV. CDR3 length equals 13 residues. The DNA for the CDR3 is TGTGCCAGCAACCCAGGGACAGCCTCCGAGCAGTACTTC. Its translation: CASNPGTASEQYF.

CDR3 DNA: TGTGCCAGCAGCGCCCGACAGGGCCCTTCTGGGGCCAACGTCCTGACTTTC. This sequence encodes CASSARQGPSGANVLTF. The chain links TRBV7-2 to TRBJ2-6, with 7 bases matching TRBD1. Germline V gene sequence: CDR1 SGHTA, CDR2 FQGNSA. The CDR3 has 17 amino acids. V lost 5 bases and J lost 1; bases outside the gene matches: 8.

The V gene is TRBV18, the J gene TRBJ2-1; the D is unclear. This CDR3 has 12 residues. Trimming took off 3 bases at V and 5 bases at J, with 5 bases between the two ends. Per germline, CDR1 KGHSH and CDR2 LQKENI. CDR3 nucleotides: TGTGCCAGCTCACCTGCGAACAATGAGCAGTTCTTC. Protein product: CASSPANNEQFF. Based on the CDR3 plus reference TRBV18 and TRBJ2-1, the full variable domain is NAGVMQNPRHLVRRRGQEARLRCSPMKGHSHVYWYRQLPEEGLKFMVYLQKENIIDESGMPKERFSAEFPKEGPSILRIQQVVRGDSAAYFCASSPANNEQFFGPGTRLTVL.

As DNA, the CDR3 is TGTGCCAGCAGTTACTCCCCGGGACAGAATAATTCACCCCTCCACTTT. It specifies CASSYSPGQNNSPLHF. J is TRBJ1-6 and V is TRBV6-5; 7 bases line up with TRBD1. After removal of 0 bases from V and 5 bases from J, the junction contained 4 bases not matched to a gene. Germline loops: CDR1 MNHEY, CDR2 SVGAGI. The CDR3 consists of 16 residues.

The V call is TRBV6-5, the J call TRBJ2-2; TRBD1 agrees at 8 bases. The CDR3 runs to 14 residues. Unmatched junction bases numbered 4, after V lost 4 bases and J lost 6 bases. Germline CDR1 is MNHEY and CDR2 is SVGAGI. The CDR3 DNA follows: TGTGCCAGCAGTTTCTCAGGGGGCTCCGGGGAGCTGTTTTTT. Protein: CASSFSGGSGELFF.

V is TRBV5-8 and J is TRBJ2-5; 7 bases are shared with TRBD1. This CDR3 is 15 amino acids long. The trim removed 4 bases at V and 5 bases at J, leaving 11 bases unmatched. The V gene's germline CDR1 is SGHTS and CDR2 YDEGEE. In nucleotides, the CDR3 is TGTGCCAGCAGCCCGCGCAGGGGGAACGGGGAGACCCAGTACTTC. This sequence encodes CASSPRRGNGETQYF.

V gene TRBV28 combines with J gene TRBJ1-2; a possible D gene is TRBD1 (5 bases). The CDR3 runs 13 residues. CDR1 MDHEN and CDR2 SYDVKM come from the germline V gene. Trimming pared 7 bases from V and 4 bases from J, leaving 13 bases between. The CDR3 bases are TGTGCCAGCACTGACACAGGCTTCTATGGCTACACCTTC. Translated, it gives CASTDTGFYGYTF.